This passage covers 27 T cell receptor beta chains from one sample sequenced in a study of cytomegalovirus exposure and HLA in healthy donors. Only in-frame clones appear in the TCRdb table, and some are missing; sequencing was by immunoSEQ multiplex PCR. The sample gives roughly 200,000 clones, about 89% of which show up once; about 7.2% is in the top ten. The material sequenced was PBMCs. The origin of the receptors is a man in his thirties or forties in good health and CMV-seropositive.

The CDR3 region is CASSDSGGRKTFF. CDR3 DNA sequence: TGTGCCAGCAGTGACTCGGGGGGGCGTAAGACTTTCTTT. The chain couples TRBV6-4 to TRBJ1-1, with D possibly TRBD1 on 6 matching bases. Germline-derived CDR1 and CDR2 are MRHNA and SNTAGT. This CDR3 has 13 amino acids. Trimming removed 0 bases from V and 12 bases from J, with 14 bases in between.

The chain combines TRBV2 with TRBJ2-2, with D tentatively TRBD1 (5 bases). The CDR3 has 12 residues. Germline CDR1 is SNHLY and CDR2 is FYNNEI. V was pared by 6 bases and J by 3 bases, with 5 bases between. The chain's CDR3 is CASSRDTGELFF. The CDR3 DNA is TGTGCCAGCAGCAGGGACACCGGGGAGCTGTTTTTT.

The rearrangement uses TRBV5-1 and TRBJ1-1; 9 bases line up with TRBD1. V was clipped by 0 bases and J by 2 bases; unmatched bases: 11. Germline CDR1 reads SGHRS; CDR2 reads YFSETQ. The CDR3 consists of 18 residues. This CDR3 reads CASSLVGQGSLSNTEAFF. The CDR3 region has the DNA TGCGCCAGCAGCTTGGTGGGACAGGGTTCGCTGTCTAACACTGAAGCTTTCTTT.

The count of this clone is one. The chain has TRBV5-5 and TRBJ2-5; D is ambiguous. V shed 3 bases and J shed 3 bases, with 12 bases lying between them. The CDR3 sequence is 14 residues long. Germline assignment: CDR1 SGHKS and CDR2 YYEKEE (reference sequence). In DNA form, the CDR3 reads TGTGCCAGCAGCTGGTTAACAGAGAAAGAGACCCAGTACTTC. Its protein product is CASSWLTEKETQYF.

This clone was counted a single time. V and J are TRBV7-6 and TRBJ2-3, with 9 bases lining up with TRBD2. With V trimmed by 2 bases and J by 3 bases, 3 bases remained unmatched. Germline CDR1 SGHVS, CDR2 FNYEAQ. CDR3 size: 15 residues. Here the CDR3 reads CASSLISGGTDTQYF. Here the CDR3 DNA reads TGTGCCAGCAGCTTAATTAGCGGGGGAACAGATACGCAGTATTTT.

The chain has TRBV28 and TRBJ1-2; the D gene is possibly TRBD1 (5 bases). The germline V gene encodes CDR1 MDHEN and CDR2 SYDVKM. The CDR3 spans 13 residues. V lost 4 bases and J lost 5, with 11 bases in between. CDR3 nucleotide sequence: TGTGCCAGCAGTTCCCAGGGAGGGTATGGCTACACCTTC. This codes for CASSSQGGYGYTF.

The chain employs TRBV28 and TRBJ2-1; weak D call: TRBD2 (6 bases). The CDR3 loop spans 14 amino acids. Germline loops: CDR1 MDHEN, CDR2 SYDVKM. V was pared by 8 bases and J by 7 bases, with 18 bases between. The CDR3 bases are TGTGCCAGCGCGGGGAGGTTCCGCGAAAATGAGCAGTTCTTC. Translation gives CASAGRFRENEQFF.

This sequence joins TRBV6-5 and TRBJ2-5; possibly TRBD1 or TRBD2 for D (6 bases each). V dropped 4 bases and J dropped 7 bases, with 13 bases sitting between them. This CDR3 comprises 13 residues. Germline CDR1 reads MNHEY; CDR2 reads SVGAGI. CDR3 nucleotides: TGTGCCAGCAGTTCGCAGGAGGGGGTGACCCAGTACTTC. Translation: CASSSQEGVTQYF.

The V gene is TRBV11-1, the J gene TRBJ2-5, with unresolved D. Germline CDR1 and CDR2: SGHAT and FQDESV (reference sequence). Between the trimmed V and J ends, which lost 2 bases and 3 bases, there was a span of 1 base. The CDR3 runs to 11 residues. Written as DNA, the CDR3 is TGTGCCAGCAGCTTAAAAGAGACCCAGTACTTC. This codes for CASSLKETQYF.

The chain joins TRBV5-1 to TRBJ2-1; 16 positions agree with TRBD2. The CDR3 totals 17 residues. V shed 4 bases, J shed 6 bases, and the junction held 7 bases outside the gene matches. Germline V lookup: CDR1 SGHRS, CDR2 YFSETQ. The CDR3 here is CASSTGTSGRARNEQFF. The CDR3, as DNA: TGCGCCAGCAGCACCGGGACTAGCGGGAGGGCCCGCAATGAGCAGTTCTTC.

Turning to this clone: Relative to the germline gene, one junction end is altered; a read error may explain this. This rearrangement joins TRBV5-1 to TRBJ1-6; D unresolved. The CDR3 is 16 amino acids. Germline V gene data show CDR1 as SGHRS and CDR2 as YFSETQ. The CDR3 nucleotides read TGCGCCAGCAGTTTGGAAATAGGATCACTTAATTCACCCCTCCACTTT. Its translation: CASSLEIGSLNSPLHF.

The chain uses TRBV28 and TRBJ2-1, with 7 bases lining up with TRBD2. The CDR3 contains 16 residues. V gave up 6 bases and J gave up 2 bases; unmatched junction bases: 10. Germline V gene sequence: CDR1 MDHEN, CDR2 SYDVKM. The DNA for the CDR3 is TGTGCCAGCAGCCCCCGCTCTAGCGGTGCCTACAATGAGCAGTTCTTC. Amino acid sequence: CASSPRSSGAYNEQFF.

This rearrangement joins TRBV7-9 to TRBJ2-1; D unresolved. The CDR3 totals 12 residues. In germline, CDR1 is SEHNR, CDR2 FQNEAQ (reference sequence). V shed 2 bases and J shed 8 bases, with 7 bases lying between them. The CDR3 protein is CASSLYGDEQFF. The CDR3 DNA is TGTGCCAGCAGCTTATATGGCGATGAGCAGTTCTTC. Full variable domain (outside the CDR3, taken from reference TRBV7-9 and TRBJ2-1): DTGVSQNPRHKITKRGQNVTFRCDPISEHNRLYWYRQTLGQGPEFLTYFQNEAQLEKSRLLSDRFSAERPKGSFSTLEIQRTEQGDSAMYLCASSLYGDEQFFGPGTRLTVL.

The CDR3 protein is CASSTTSSTDTQYF. The CDR3 nucleotides are TGTGCCAGTAGTACCACTAGTTCGACAGATACGCAGTATTTT. This chain joins TRBV19 and TRBJ2-3; maybe TRBD2 (5 bases). The ends were cut back, 4 bases at V and 3 bases at J, with 11 bases in the middle. CDR1 and CDR2 from the germline V gene are LNHDA and SQIVND (reference sequence). CDR3 length: 14 amino acids.

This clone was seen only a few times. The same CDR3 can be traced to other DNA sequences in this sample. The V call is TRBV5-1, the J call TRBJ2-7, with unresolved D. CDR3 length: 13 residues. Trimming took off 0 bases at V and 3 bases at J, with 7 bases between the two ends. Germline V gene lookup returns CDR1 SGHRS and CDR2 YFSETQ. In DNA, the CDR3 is TGCGCCAGCAGCTTGGTCGGCGGCTACGAGCAGTACTTC. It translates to CASSLVGGYEQYF.

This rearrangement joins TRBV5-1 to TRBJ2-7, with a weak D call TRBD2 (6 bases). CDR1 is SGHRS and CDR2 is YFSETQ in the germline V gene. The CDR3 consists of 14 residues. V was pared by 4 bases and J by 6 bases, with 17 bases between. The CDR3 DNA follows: TGCGCCAGCAGCCTCGGTGGGGGAGGAGGCGAGCAGTACTTC. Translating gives CASSLGGGGGEQYF.

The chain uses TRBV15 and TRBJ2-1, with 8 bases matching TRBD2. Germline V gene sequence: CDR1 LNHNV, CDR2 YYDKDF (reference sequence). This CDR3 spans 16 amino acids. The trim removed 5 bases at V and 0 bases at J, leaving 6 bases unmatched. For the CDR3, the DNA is TGTGCCACCAGCGTAGGAACTAGCGGCTCCTACAATGAGCAGTTCTTC. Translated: CATSVGTSGSYNEQFF.

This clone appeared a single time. Here the CDR3 reads CASSQWGGRGYTF. In DNA, the CDR3 is TGTGCCAGCAGCCAGTGGGGGGGAAGAGGCTACACCTTC. The chain employs TRBV27 and TRBJ1-2; maybe TRBD1 (5 bases). Trimming cost V 6 bases and J 8 bases, with 16 bases left between them. This CDR3 comprises 13 residues. The germline V gene encodes CDR1 MNHEY and CDR2 SMNVEV (reference sequence).

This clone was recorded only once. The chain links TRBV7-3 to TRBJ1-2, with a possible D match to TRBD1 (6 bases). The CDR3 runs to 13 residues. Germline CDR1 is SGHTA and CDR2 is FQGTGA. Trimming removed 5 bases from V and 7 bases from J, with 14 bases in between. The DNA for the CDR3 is TGTGCCAGCAGCCCCTCGGGGGGCACTGGCTACACCTTC. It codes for CASSPSGGTGYTF.

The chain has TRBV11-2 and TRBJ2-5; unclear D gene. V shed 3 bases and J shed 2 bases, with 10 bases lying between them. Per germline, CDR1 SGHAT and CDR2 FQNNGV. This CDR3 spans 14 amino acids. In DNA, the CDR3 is TGTGCCAGCAGCTTTGCTTCCTCACAAGAGACCCAGTACTTC. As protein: CASSFASSQETQYF. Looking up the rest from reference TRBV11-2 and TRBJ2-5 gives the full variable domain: EAGVAQSPRYKIIEKRQSVAFWCNPISGHATLYWYQQILGQGPKLLIQFQNNGVVDDSQLPKDRFSAERLKGVDSTLKIQPAKLEDSAVYLCASSFASSQETQYFGPGTRLLVL.

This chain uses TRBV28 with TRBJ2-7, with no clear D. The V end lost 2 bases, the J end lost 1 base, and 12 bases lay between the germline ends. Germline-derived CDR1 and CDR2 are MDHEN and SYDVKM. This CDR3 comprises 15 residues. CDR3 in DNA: TGTGCCAGCAGTTTACCCGGACGGCAGTCCTACGAGCAGTACTTC. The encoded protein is CASSLPGRQSYEQYF.

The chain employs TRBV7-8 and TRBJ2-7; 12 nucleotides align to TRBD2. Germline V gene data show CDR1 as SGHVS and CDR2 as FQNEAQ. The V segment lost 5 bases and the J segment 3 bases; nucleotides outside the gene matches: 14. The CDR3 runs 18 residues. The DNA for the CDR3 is TGTGCCAGCAGCCACGATCCTAGCGGGGGGGCGTCTCGCTACGAGCAGTACTTC. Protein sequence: CASSHDPSGGASRYEQYF.

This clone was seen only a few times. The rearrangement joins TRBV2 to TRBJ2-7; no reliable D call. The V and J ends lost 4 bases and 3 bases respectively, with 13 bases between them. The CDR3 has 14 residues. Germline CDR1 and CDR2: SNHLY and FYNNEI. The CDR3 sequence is CASSGPRQDYEQYF. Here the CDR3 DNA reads TGTGCCAGCAGTGGCCCAAGGCAGGACTACGAGCAGTACTTC.

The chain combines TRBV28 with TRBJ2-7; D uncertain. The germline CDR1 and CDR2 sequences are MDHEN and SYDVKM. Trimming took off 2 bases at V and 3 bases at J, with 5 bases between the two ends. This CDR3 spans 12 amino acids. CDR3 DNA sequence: TGTGCCAGCAGTTTACAGGACTACGAGCAGTACTTC. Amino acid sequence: CASSLQDYEQYF.

CDR3 residues: CASRPGTSSTDTQYF. CDR3 bases: TGTGCCAGCAGGCCCGGGACTAGCTCGACAGATACGCAGTATTTT. The J gene is TRBJ2-3, the V gene TRBV6-5; TRBD2 matches 9 bases. CDR1 is MNHEY, CDR2 SVGAGI, per germline. This CDR3 has 15 residues. V was pared by 6 bases and J by 3 bases, with 7 bases of the junction left unmatched.

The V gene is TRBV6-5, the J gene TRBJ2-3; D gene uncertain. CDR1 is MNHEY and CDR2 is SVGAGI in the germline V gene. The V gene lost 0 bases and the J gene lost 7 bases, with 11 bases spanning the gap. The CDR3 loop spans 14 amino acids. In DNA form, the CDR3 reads TGTGCCAGCAGTTACTCGGTGCTGAGTTATACGCAGTATTTT. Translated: CASSYSVLSYTQYF.

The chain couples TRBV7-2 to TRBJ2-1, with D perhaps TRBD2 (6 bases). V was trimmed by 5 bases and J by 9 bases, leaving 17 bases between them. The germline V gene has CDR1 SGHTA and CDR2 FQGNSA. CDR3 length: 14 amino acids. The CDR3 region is CASSEGRWVTEQFF. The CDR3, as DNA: TGTGCCAGCAGCGAGGGGAGGTGGGTGACTGAGCAGTTCTTC.